This T cell receptor (beta chain) was sequenced in a study of blood T cell repertoires in COVID-19. Study processing details: Reference gene primer amplification gave nucleated cell count estimates. The assay was immunoSEQ multiplex PCR, and TCRdb's table has in-frame clones only and misses some. The V and J calls and clone size are taken from that table; D and trimming were inferred from the DNA. The data hold some 200,000 clones, with 88% observed a single time. Individuals aged 18 to 89 years were recruited from around 22 US areas. Germline V gives CDR1 SGHTA, CDR2 FQGNSA. Losses at the gene ends were 0 bases for V and 2 bases for J; bases not matched to a gene: 9. CDR3 size: 17 residues.

The chain combines TRBV7-2 with TRBJ1-2, with TRBD1 matching over 7 bases. Sequenced: PBMCs or T cells enriched from blood (not recorded which). The receptor's source is a woman in her twenties or thirties who had recovered from COVID-19. The CDR3 here is CASSLAVAGGFNYGYTF. The CDR3 bases are TGTGCCAGCAGCTTAGCGGTTGCAGGGGGTTTCAACTATGGCTACACCTTC.